This T cell receptor (beta chain) is drawn from a study of T cell repertoires in cytomegalovirus infection. In the study overall: The public TCR beta signatures pointed to both CMV infection and matching HLA type.

This clonotype was counted a few times. Its cognate antigen is unknown. Each CDR3 protein is one row after TCRdb ran MiXCR on the reads. The sample includes around 310,000 distinct CDR3 sequences, about 29% of them seen just once. The study, taken as a whole, reports: The study found HLA-C-restricted CMV-specific TCR beta clonotypes dominating the ex vivo response. Of the TCR beta families, the public ones yielded a cumulative frequency that identified carriers of CMV plus the relevant HLA.

This specimen consisted of cultured PBMCs, obtained from culture after CMV antigen stimulation. The receptor comes from a human donor in good health (CMV status not recorded). Some clones in this sample may be carry-over from other donors' samples.

The CDR3 DNA reads TGTGCCAGCAGTTTTCGGTCCGGGACTAGTCTCATCGATGAGCAGTTCTTC. Amino acid sequence: CASSFRSGTSLIDEQFF. This sequence joins TRBV28 and TRBJ2-1; 8 bases fit TRBD2. Losses at the gene ends were 3 bases for V and 8 bases for J; bases not matched to a gene: 15. From germline, CDR1 is MDHEN and CDR2 SYDVKM. The CDR3 loop spans 17 amino acids. Full variable domain (missing parts from reference TRBV28 and TRBJ2-1): DVKVTQSSRYLVKRTGEKVFLECVQDMDHENMFWYRQDPGLGLRLIYFSYDVKMKEKGDIPEGYSVSREKKERFSLILESASTNQTSMYLCASSFRSGTSLIDEQFFGPGTRLTVL.